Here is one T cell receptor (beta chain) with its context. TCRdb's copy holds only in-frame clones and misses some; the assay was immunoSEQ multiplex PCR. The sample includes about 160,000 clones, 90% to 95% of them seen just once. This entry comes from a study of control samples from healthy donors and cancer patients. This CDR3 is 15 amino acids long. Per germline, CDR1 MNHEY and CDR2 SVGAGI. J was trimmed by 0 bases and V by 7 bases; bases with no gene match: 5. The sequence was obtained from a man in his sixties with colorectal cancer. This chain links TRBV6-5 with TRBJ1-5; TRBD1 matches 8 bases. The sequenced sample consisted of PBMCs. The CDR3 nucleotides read TGTGCCAGCACAGGGGGCCCGTATAGCAATCAGCCCCAGCATTTT. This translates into CASTGGPYSNQPQHF.